One sample yielded the 9 T cell receptor beta chains listed below, sequenced in a study of blood T cell repertoires in COVID-19 (dated by TCRdb to about 2020). Library creation used the immunoSEQ multiplex PCR assay. TCRdb stores this immuneACCESS table with in-frame sequences only. Part of the clones is absent; in the studies checked, under half of the shortfall reflects unresolved V genes, and no reason is known for the rest. Within this sample are fewer than 200,000 clones, with about four fifths of them counted one time only. Approximately 11% of the sample is in the top ten clones. What was sequenced was peripheral blood. The receptors come from a man between 65 and 79 years old with active or convalescent COVID-19.

The gene calls are TRBV27 and TRBJ2-7; 8 bases are shared with TRBD1. V gave up 5 bases and J gave up 3 bases; unmatched junction bases: 9. Germline values: CDR1 MNHEY, CDR2 SMNVEV (reference sequence). The CDR3 is 15 residues long. CDR3 residues: CASSPHRGALYEQYF. In DNA form, the CDR3 reads TGTGCCAGCAGTCCACACAGGGGGGCCCTCTACGAGCAGTACTTC.

The chain combines TRBV27 with TRBJ1-5, with D tentatively TRBD1 (5 bases). The CDR3 loop spans 18 amino acids. Germline V gives CDR1 MNHEY, CDR2 SMNVEV (reference sequence). Trimming cost V 1 base and J 0 bases, with 16 bases left between them. CDR3 loop: CASSLFGLGQRSNQPQHF. The CDR3 DNA follows: TGTGCCAGCAGTTTATTTGGGTTGGGGCAGCGTAGCAATCAGCCCCAGCATTTT.

The rearrangement uses TRBV28 and TRBJ1-2; TRBD1 agrees at 7 bases. Germline CDR1 and CDR2: MDHEN and SYDVKM. Unmatched junction bases numbered 4, after V lost 7 bases and J lost 2 bases. The CDR3 contains 13 residues. CDR3 coding DNA: TGTGCCAGCACAACAGGGGCAAACTATGGCTACACCTTC. This translates into CASTTGANYGYTF.

The V and J genes are TRBV7-2 and TRBJ2-7; TRBD1 aligns across 7 bases. V shed 0 bases and J 0 bases; nucleotides not matched to a gene: 5. Germline V gene lookup returns CDR1 SGHTA and CDR2 FQGNSA. The CDR3 spans 16 residues. DNA of the CDR3: TGTGCCAGCAGCTTAGCGGGGGCAGGGGGCTCCTACGAGCAGTACTTC. Protein sequence: CASSLAGAGGSYEQYF.

On this clone itself: At one boundary the junction diverges from the germline segment, which might be a read error. The V and J genes are TRBV7-2 and TRBJ1-4; TRBD1 matches 8 bases. In germline, CDR1 is SGHTA, CDR2 FQGNSA. The CDR3 has 14 residues. The CDR3, as DNA: TGTGCCAGCAGCGCGGACAGGGCTAAGGAAAAACTGTTTTTT. Its protein is CASSADRAKEKLFF. Full variable domain (outside the CDR3, taken from reference TRBV7-2 and TRBJ1-4): GAGVSQSPSNKVTEKGKDVELRCDPISGHTALYWYRQSLGQGLEFLIYFQGNSAPDKSGLPSDRFSAERTGGSVSTLTIQRTQQEDSAVYLCASSADRAKEKLFFGSGTQLSVL.

The J gene is TRBJ1-2, the V gene TRBV6-1; weak D call: TRBD1 (5 bases). The length of the CDR3 is 15 residues. Trimming took 2 bases from V and 5 from J, leaving 15 bases between them. Germline CDR1 MNHNS, CDR2 SASEGT. This chain's CDR3 is CASSEPGQGNYGYTF. The CDR3 nucleotides read TGTGCCAGCAGTGAACCCGGCCAGGGAAATTATGGCTACACCTTC.

The chain uses TRBV6-5 and TRBJ1-2; a possible D gene is TRBD1 (5 bases). The CDR3 is 15 amino acids. Germline values: CDR1 MNHEY, CDR2 SVGAGI. V gave up 7 bases and J gave up 8 bases, with 23 bases separating them. CDR3 bases: TGTGCCAGCAACCAAGGCCCGCCTGGGGCGCGGGGCTACACCTTC. It encodes CASNQGPPGARGYTF.

J is TRBJ1-3 and V is TRBV28; TRBD1 might be the D (6 bases). The V gene lost 6 bases and the J gene lost 3 bases, with 15 bases spanning the gap. This CDR3 region has 15 residues. CDR1 and CDR2 (germline): MDHEN, SYDVKM. CDR3 in DNA: TGTGCCAGCAGCGGAAGCGCAGGGGTTGGAAACACCATATATTTT. This translates into CASSGSAGVGNTIYF.

This chain links TRBV15 with TRBJ2-3; D perhaps matches TRBD1 (6 bases). Germline V gene lookup returns CDR1 LNHNV and CDR2 YYDKDF (reference sequence). V shed 5 bases and J shed 1 base, with 10 bases lying between them. The length of the CDR3 is 14 residues. The CDR3 region has the DNA TGTGCCACCAGCCCGACAGGACGCACAGATACGCAGTATTTT. Protein sequence: CATSPTGRTDTQYF. Full variable domain (rest looked up from reference TRBV15 and TRBJ2-3): DAMVIQNPRYQVTQFGKPVTLSCSQTLNHNVMYWYQQKSSQAPKLLFHYYDKDFNNEADTPDNFQSRRPNTSFCFLDIRSPGLGDTAMYLCATSPTGRTDTQYFGPGTRLTVL.